This T cell receptor (beta chain) emerged from a study of blood T cell repertoires in COVID-19. Study information: Samples representing acute and convalescent COVID-19 were sourced from the United States, Italy and Spain.

The CDR3 runs to 14 residues. From germline, CDR1 is SGDLS and CDR2 YYNGEE. V lost 4 bases and J lost 5; bases outside the gene matches: 5. Original handling: Estimation of nucleated cell counts was performed using reference gene primer amplification. Sequencing used immunoSEQ multiplex PCR; TCRdb keeps in-frame clones, though not all of them. That table furnishes V, J and clone size, whereas the DNA furnished D and trimming. The sample has 200,000 to 300,000 clones; over 80% are singletons. This receptor was taken from a woman in her thirties or forties with acute or convalescent COVID-19. The sequencing sample was made of peripheral blood. The rearrangement links TRBV9 to TRBJ1-4; 7 bases map to TRBD1. The CDR3 spells CASSFGQENEKLFF. The CDR3, as DNA: TGTGCCAGCAGCTTCGGACAGGAGAATGAAAAACTGTTTTTT.